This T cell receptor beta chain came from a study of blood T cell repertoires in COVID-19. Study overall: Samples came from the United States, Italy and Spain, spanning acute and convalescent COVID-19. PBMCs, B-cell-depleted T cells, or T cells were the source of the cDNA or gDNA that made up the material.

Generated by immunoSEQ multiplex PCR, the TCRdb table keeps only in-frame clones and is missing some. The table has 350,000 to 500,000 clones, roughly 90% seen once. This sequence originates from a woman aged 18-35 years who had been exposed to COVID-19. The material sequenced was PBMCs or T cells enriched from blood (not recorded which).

The CDR3 is CASSWPTGGPNEQYF. The CDR3 DNA is TGTGCCAGCAGCTGGCCCACAGGGGGCCCAAACGAGCAGTACTTC. The rearrangement uses TRBV5-6 and TRBJ2-7; 9 bases line up with TRBD1. This CDR3 spans 15 amino acids. The germline V gene encodes CDR1 SGHDT and CDR2 YYEEEE. The trim removed 3 bases at V and 5 bases at J, leaving 9 bases unmatched. The entire variable domain, with the rest obtained from reference TRBV5-6 and TRBJ2-7, is as follows: DAGVTQSPTHLIKTRGQQVTLRCSPKSGHDTVSWYQQALGQGPQFIFQYYEEEERQRGNFPDRFSGHQFPNYSSELNVNALLLGDSALYLCASSWPTGGPNEQYFGPGTRLTVT.